One sample yielded the 23 T cell receptor beta chains listed below, sequenced in a study of identical twins. TCRdb fed the 5' RACE reads into MiXCR, producing one record per CDR3 protein. The sample includes 1.5 million to 2 million distinct CDR3 sequences, roughly a third of them seen just once. Material: cord blood. The receptor source for this set is a newborn girl in good health.

This chain uses TRBV6-4 with TRBJ2-1; 10 bases fit TRBD2. Looked up from germline, CDR1 is MRHNA and CDR2 is SNTAGT. Trimming cost V 5 bases and J 7 bases; bases outside gene matches: 8. This CDR3 region has 15 residues. The CDR3 reads CASSSSGSPRNEQFF. The DNA of the CDR3 is TGTGCCAGCAGTTCTAGCGGGAGCCCCAGGAATGAGCAGTTCTTC.

Many counts were recorded for this clonotype. V is TRBV28 and J is TRBJ1-2; D is undetermined. Trimming left V 5 bases short and J 5 bases short, with 12 bases between. CDR3 length: 13 residues. Per the germline V gene, CDR1 is MDHEN and CDR2 is SYDVKM. Written as DNA, the CDR3 is TGTGCCAGCAGTGGCATACTTGGGTATGGCTACACCTTC. This sequence encodes CASSGILGYGYTF.

V usage is TRBV3-1 and J usage is TRBJ2-1; 14 bases line up with TRBD2. V shed 5 bases, J shed 3 bases, and the junction held 9 bases outside the gene matches. The CDR3 loop spans 18 amino acids. CDR1 is LGHDT, CDR2 YNNKEL, per germline (reference sequence). Written as DNA, the CDR3 is TGTGCCAGCAGCGTTGGACTAGCGGGGGGCGGGTACTACAATGAGCAGTTCTTC. Its protein is CASSVGLAGGGYYNEQFF.

The rearrangement links TRBV20-1 to TRBJ1-1; 8 bases map to TRBD1. There are 14 residues in the CDR3. J gave up 3 bases and V 6 bases, and 9 bases lay outside the gene matches. Germline V gene sequence: CDR1 DFQATT, CDR2 SNEGSKA (reference sequence). CDR3 amino acids: CSAPHDRGYTEAFF. CDR3 sequence (DNA): TGCAGTGCGCCGCATGACAGGGGATACACTGAAGCTTTCTTT.

The table lists this clonotype with a few counts. The chain uses TRBV5-1 and TRBJ2-3, with D perhaps TRBD1 (6 bases). Trimming removed 3 bases at V and 4 bases at J, with 15 bases between. Per the germline V gene, CDR1 is SGHRS and CDR2 is YFSETQ. CDR3 length: 15 residues. CDR3 residues: CASSSGTTSPDTQYF. The DNA for the CDR3 is TGCGCCAGCAGCTCCGGGACAACAAGCCCAGATACGCAGTATTTT.

The chain recombines TRBV28 with TRBJ2-3; D may be TRBD1 (6 bases). With 1 base removed from V and 9 bases from J, the gap between germline ends came to 26 bases. Germline values: CDR1 MDHEN, CDR2 SYDVKM. The CDR3 has 18 amino acids. This CDR3 reads CASSLFGFSDSRFQTQYF. CDR3 in DNA: TGTGCCAGCAGTTTATTTGGGTTTTCGGACAGCCGCTTCCAAACGCAGTATTTT.

CDR3 DNA: TGCGCCAGCAGCCCAGCGCTTCTGAACACTGAAGCTTTCTTT. It encodes CASSPALLNTEAFF. V is TRBV5-1 and J is TRBJ1-1, with unresolved D. Germline assignment: CDR1 SGHRS and CDR2 YFSETQ. This CDR3 spans 14 amino acids. With 4 bases removed from V and 0 bases from J, the gap between germline ends came to 10 bases.

The chain recombines TRBV12-3 or TRBV12-4 with TRBJ2-7, with TRBD2 as a possible D gene (6 bases). Trimming pared 0 bases from V and 1 base from J, leaving 16 bases between. CDR3 length: 17 amino acids. CDR3 residues: CASSLAPGLRLSYEQYF. As DNA, the CDR3 is TGTGCCAGCAGTTTAGCCCCGGGACTCCGGCTTTCCTACGAGCAGTACTTC.

This clonotype was observed a few times. The rearrangement uses TRBV12-3 or TRBV12-4 and TRBJ1-4, with TRBD1 as a possible D gene (5 bases). This CDR3 contains 19 residues. V dropped 2 bases and J dropped 0 bases, with 19 bases sitting between them. The CDR3 bases are TGTGCCAGCAGTTTATCGACCAGTGACAGCACTCCAACTAATGAAAAACTGTTTTTT. The encoded protein is CASSLSTSDSTPTNEKLFF.

J is TRBJ1-6 and V is TRBV20-1; a possible D gene is TRBD1 (5 bases). The germline CDR1 and CDR2 sequences are DFQATT and SNEGSKA (reference sequence). V was cut by 3 bases and J by 7 bases, with 10 bases left in between. This CDR3 is 13 amino acids long. The CDR3 loop reads CSASREENSPLHF. The CDR3 nucleotides read TGCAGTGCTAGCAGGGAGGAAAATTCACCCCTCCACTTT.

V usage is TRBV4-2 and J usage is TRBJ1-5; 12 bases are shared with TRBD1. V gave up 0 bases and J gave up 5 bases; unmatched junction bases: 8. Per germline, CDR1 LGHNA and CDR2 YNFKEQ. The CDR3 loop spans 18 amino acids. CDR3 amino acids: CASSQEDGGQGAYQPQHF. The DNA of the CDR3 is TGTGCCAGCAGCCAAGAAGATGGGGGACAGGGGGCCTATCAGCCCCAGCATTTT.

The chain recombines TRBV4-2 with TRBJ2-1; TRBD2 aligns across 12 bases. The V and J ends lost 1 base and 12 bases, in that order; junction bases with no gene match: 1. CDR1 is LGHNA and CDR2 is YNFKEQ in the germline V gene. This CDR3 contains 13 residues. CDR3 in amino acids: CASSQVTSGGQFF. CDR3 nucleotide sequence: TGTGCCAGCAGCCAAGTGACTAGCGGGGGGCAGTTCTTC.

CDR3 bases: TGCAGTGCTAGTTCAGCAGGTTCAGGAGAGACCCAGTACTTC. Its translation: CSASSAGSGETQYF. The chain employs TRBV20-1 and TRBJ2-5; D gene uncertain. The V and J ends lost 3 bases and 4 bases respectively, with 15 bases between them. In germline, CDR1 is DFQATT, CDR2 SNEGSKA (reference sequence). The CDR3 runs 14 residues.

The CDR3 protein is CASSVAFLTGELFF. In DNA form, the CDR3 reads TGTGCCAGCAGTGTGGCTTTCCTGACCGGGGAGCTGTTTTTT. V usage is TRBV2 and J usage is TRBJ2-2; D gene unclear. Per the germline V gene, CDR1 is SNHLY and CDR2 is FYNNEI. V lost 4 bases and J lost 5, with 11 bases in between. The CDR3 totals 14 residues.

A few counts support this clonotype. The chain has TRBV20-1 and TRBJ1-2; 7 bases map to TRBD1. The CDR3 runs to 13 residues. Germline CDR1 reads DFQATT; CDR2 reads SNEGSKA (reference sequence). V trimming: 1 base; J trimming: 4 bases; junction bases outside the gene matches: 3. CDR3 DNA: TGCAGTGCTAGAGCGGACAGGCCCTATGGCTACACCTTC. Translated: CSARADRPYGYTF.

This clonotype was detected only a few times. The gene calls are TRBV28 and TRBJ2-4, with 7 positions matching TRBD1. V shed 0 bases and J 1 base; nucleotides not matched to a gene: 3. The CDR3 runs to 16 residues. Germline CDR1 is MDHEN and CDR2 is SYDVKM. This CDR3 reads CASSLWVTGAKNIQYF. CDR3 DNA: TGTGCCAGCAGTTTATGGGTGACAGGGGCCAAAAACATTCAGTACTTC.

This clonotype was observed a handful of times. V gene TRBV2 combines with J gene TRBJ2-4; the D is unclear. The assigned J gene may be wrong: the sequence end matches TRBJ2-7 better. The CDR3 length is 12 residues. Germline CDR1 is SNHLY and CDR2 is FYNNEI. Here the CDR3 DNA reads TGTGCCAGCAGTGAAGCGATGGGCGAGCAGTACTTC. Its translation is CASSEAMGEQYF.

This chain links TRBV20-1 with TRBJ2-4; D is unclear. Germline V CDR1 and CDR2: DFQATT, SNEGSKA (reference sequence). Trimming removed 0 bases from V and 0 bases from J, with 3 bases in between. There are 13 residues in the CDR3. Written as DNA, the CDR3 is TGCAGTGCTAGAGATATAGCCAAAAACATTCAGTACTTC. Protein sequence: CSARDIAKNIQYF.

The sample holds a few counts of this clonotype. The chain employs TRBV10-3 and TRBJ2-7, with 7 nucleotides matching TRBD2. Germline lookup yields CDR1 ENHRY and CDR2 SYGVKD. J was trimmed by 7 bases and V by 3 bases; bases with no gene match: 12. The CDR3 spans 15 residues. The CDR3 sequence is CAISEGRERHNEQYF. The CDR3, as DNA: TGTGCCATCAGTGAAGGGCGGGAGAGGCACAATGAGCAGTACTTC.

This clonotype was seen a single time. The V and J genes are TRBV24-1 and TRBJ1-4; D gene unclear. This CDR3 spans 16 amino acids. V lost 0 bases and J lost 0, with 7 bases in between. Per germline, CDR1 KGHDR and CDR2 SFDVKD. DNA for the CDR3: TGTGCCACCAGTGATTTGCCGGGGTCAACTAATGAAAAACTGTTTTTT. Translating gives CATSDLPGSTNEKLFF.

This clonotype was seen many times. The chain carries TRBV28 and TRBJ2-3, with D maybe TRBD1 (6 bases). The germline V gene has CDR1 MDHEN and CDR2 SYDVKM. This CDR3 comprises 11 residues. V dropped 10 bases and J dropped 5 bases, with 10 bases sitting between them. CDR3 DNA: TGTGCCAACGCACAGGGAGATACGCAGTATTTT. It specifies CANAQGDTQYF.

A word on this clonotype: This may arise from a read error, as a much more abundant clone is one base away. The genes are TRBV29-1 and TRBJ2-4; D perhaps matches TRBD1 (5 bases). Germline CDR1 SQVTM, CDR2 ANQGSEA. V lost 6 bases and J lost 14, with 23 bases in between. CDR3 length: 13 amino acids. The chain's CDR3 is CSVPGYRQYEEYF. The CDR3 coding sequence is TGCAGCGTGCCGGGTTACAGGCAATACGAGGAGTACTTC.

The rearrangement uses TRBV6-1 and TRBJ2-5, with 8 bases lining up with TRBD1. The V and J ends lost 3 bases and 1 base, in that order; junction bases with no gene match: 7. The CDR3 covers 16 residues. Germline lookup yields CDR1 MNHNS and CDR2 SASEGT. In DNA form, the CDR3 reads TGTGCCAGCAGTGAGGCCACAGGGGGAGTCCAAGAGACCCAGTACTTC. Protein sequence: CASSEATGGVQETQYF.